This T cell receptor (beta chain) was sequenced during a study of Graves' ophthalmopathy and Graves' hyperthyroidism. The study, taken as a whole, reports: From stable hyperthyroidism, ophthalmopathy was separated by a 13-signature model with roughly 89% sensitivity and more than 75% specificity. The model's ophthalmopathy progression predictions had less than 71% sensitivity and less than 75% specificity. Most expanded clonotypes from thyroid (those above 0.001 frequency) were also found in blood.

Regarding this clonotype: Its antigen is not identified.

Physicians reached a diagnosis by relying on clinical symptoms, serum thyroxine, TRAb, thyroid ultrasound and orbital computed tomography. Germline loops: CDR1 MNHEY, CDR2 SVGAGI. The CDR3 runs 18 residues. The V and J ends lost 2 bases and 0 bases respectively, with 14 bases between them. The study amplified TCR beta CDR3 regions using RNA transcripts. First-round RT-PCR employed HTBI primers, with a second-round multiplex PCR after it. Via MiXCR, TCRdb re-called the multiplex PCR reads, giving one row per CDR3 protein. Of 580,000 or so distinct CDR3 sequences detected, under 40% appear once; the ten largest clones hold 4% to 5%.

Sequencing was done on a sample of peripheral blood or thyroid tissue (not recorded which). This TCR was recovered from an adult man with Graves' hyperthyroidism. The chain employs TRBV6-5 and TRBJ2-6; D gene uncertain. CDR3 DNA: TGTGCCAGCAGTTACACCCCCTTGGGAAACTCTGGGGCCAACGTCCTGACTTTC. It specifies CASSYTPLGNSGANVLTF.